The sequence of this T cell receptor beta chain was determined in a study of cytomegalovirus exposure and HLA in healthy donors. Overall study results and limits: There were some V segments, including TRBV6-2 and TRBV6-3, excluded as indistinguishable. As a later analysis showed, a missense DCLRE1C variant was linked to trimming of TCR beta V- and J-genes.

Donors were ostensibly healthy at sampling, although undocumented immune exposures were probable. Turning to this clone: Its antigen is unidentified.

This PCR relied on a set of 60 Vbeta primers and 13 Jbeta primers. Data came from immunoSEQ multiplex PCR; TCRdb stores just in-frame clones and leaves some out. The sample includes some 70,000 clones. The CDR3 totals 14 residues. CDR1 and CDR2 (germline): SGHDT, YYEEEE. Trimming cost V 4 bases and J 9 bases; bases outside gene matches: 12. Source material: PBMCs. The chain couples TRBV5-6 to TRBJ1-1; the match to TRBD1 covers 7 bases. This sequence was found in a female donor in good health and CMV-seropositive. Here the CDR3 reads CASSPRVDRRKAFF. The CDR3 DNA sequence: TGTGCCAGCAGCCCCAGGGTGGACAGGAGAAAAGCTTTCTTT.